This T cell receptor (beta chain) was documented in a study of post-analysis software for immune sequencing data. At the level of the study: The courses of disease that were included comprised relapsing-remitting, secondary progressive and progressive-relapsing multiple sclerosis. General study results and limits: Multiple sclerosis patients had significantly lower normalized Chao1 diversity than controls. Among five TRBV segments more frequent in patients than controls were TRBV5-6, TRBV5-1 and TRBV20-1.

Tagging with unique molecular identifiers was a feature of the TCR beta cDNA libraries. TCRdb re-called the PCR reads with MiXCR, one entry per CDR3 protein. Of roughly 600,000 distinct CDR3 sequences in the sample, roughly two fifths are singletons; the top ten hold over 1.5%. V was pared by 1 base and J by 0 bases, with 3 bases between. The CDR3 extends over 13 amino acids. Germline-derived CDR1 and CDR2 are SNHLY and FYNNEI. This clonotype was counted many times. The antigen is unknown. This TCR was recovered from a girl aged 5-17 years with multiple sclerosis. Sequencing was performed on blood. This rearrangement joins TRBV2 to TRBJ2-5; D gene ambiguous. CDR3 nucleotide sequence: TGTGCCAGCAGTGAAGTTTACCAAGAGACCCAGTACTTC. Its protein is CASSEVYQETQYF.